The 24 T cell receptor beta chains below come from one sample, sequenced in a study of control samples from healthy donors and cancer patients. Sequenced by immunoSEQ multiplex PCR; TCRdb stores in-frame clones only, minus some. The table lists more than 65,000 clones, roughly 80% of them singletons. Input material: blood. These receptors all stem from a man in his forties or fifties in good health.

The chain links TRBV18 to TRBJ2-7; 7 nucleotides agree with TRBD1. V lost 2 bases to trimming and J lost 2 bases; unmatched junction nucleotides: 9. The germline CDR1 and CDR2 sequences are KGHSH and LQKENI. The length of the CDR3 is 16 residues. CDR3 protein: CASSPSRRDSTYEQYF. In DNA, the CDR3 is TGTGCCAGCTCACCAAGTCGCCGGGACAGTACCTACGAGCAGTACTTC.

The V call is TRBV6-5, the J call TRBJ1-2, with a tentative D call TRBD1 (5 bases). From germline, CDR1 is MNHEY and CDR2 SVGAGI. The CDR3 covers 13 residues. Trimming took 6 bases from V and 4 from J, leaving 12 bases between them. The CDR3 region is CASSQGFTYGYTF. The CDR3, as DNA: TGTGCCAGCAGCCAGGGTTTTACCTATGGCTACACCTTC.

The rearrangement links TRBV3-1 (or the pseudogene TRBV3-2) to TRBJ1-6; D remains unclear. With 0 bases removed from V and 7 bases from J, the gap between germline ends came to 4 bases. Germline V gene sequence: CDR1 LGHDT, CDR2 YNNKEL (reference sequence). The CDR3 sequence is 13 residues long. The DNA of the CDR3 is TGTGCCAGCAGCCAAGATAAAAATTCACCCCTCCACTTT. Protein product: CASSQDKNSPLHF.

The rearrangement links TRBV6-5 to TRBJ1-1, with a tentative D call TRBD1 (6 bases). The germline gives CDR1 MNHEY, CDR2 SVGAGI. V lost 0 bases and J 5 bases, leaving 10 bases between the germline ends. The CDR3 runs 14 residues. The CDR3 bases are TGTGCCAGCAGTTACTCTGGGGGCGGAACTGAAGCTTTCTTT. Amino acids: CASSYSGGGTEAFF.

In DNA form, the CDR3 reads TGTGCCAGCAGTTCAACCCGCACCTACTACGAGCAGTACTTC. It yields the protein CASSSTRTYYEQYF. The J gene is TRBJ2-7, the V gene TRBV6-5; no firm D call. There are 14 residues in the CDR3. Germline CDR1 and CDR2: MNHEY and SVGAGI. Trimming removed 4 bases at V and 3 bases at J, with 13 bases between.

The chain is built from TRBV24-1 and TRBJ2-1, with unresolved D. The germline V and J ends were trimmed by 5 bases and 8 bases, with 15 bases remaining between them. Germline V gene sequence: CDR1 KGHDR, CDR2 SFDVKD. This CDR3 is 14 amino acids long. The CDR3 here is CATSAEPSSDEQFF. The CDR3 DNA is TGTGCCACCAGTGCCGAACCCTCTAGTGATGAGCAGTTCTTC.

Here the CDR3 DNA reads TGTGCCTGGAGGGGAGGGGCTGATGGCAATCAGCCCCAGCATTTT. Amino acids: CAWRGGADGNQPQHF. The chain recombines TRBV30 with TRBJ1-5; TRBD1 is a possible D gene (5 bases). Germline lookup yields CDR1 GTSNPN and CDR2 SVGIG (reference sequence). The CDR3 covers 15 residues. Trimming left V 3 bases short and J 2 bases short, with 14 bases between.

The gene calls are TRBV6-1 and TRBJ1-2; no clear D gene. Trimming stripped 1 base from V and 5 bases from J, with 8 bases between. The CDR3 runs to 13 residues. Germline assignment: CDR1 MNHNS and CDR2 SASEGT. For the CDR3, the DNA is TGTGCCAGCAGTGAAGTTCGGAAATATGGCTACACCTTC. Protein product: CASSEVRKYGYTF.

The chain joins TRBV19 to TRBJ2-1; D is undetermined. This CDR3 region has 13 residues. V was cut by 3 bases and J by 10 bases, with 13 bases left in between. The V gene's germline CDR1 is LNHDA and CDR2 SQIVND (reference sequence). The CDR3 DNA follows: TGTGCCAGTAGTATCGGTCGCCTGGGAGAGCAGTTCTTC. It encodes CASSIGRLGEQFF.

The V and J genes are TRBV3-1 (or the pseudogene TRBV3-2) and TRBJ2-7, with D unclear. The CDR3 is 14 residues long. Per germline, CDR1 LGHDT and CDR2 YNNKEL (reference sequence). Trimming cost V 3 bases and J 3 bases, with 12 bases left between them. In DNA form, the CDR3 reads TGTGCCAGCAGCCACTGGCGGATAAACTACGAGCAGTACTTC. Encoded protein: CASSHWRINYEQYF.

This chain links TRBV18 with TRBJ1-2; 10 nucleotides agree with TRBD1. V gave up 4 bases and J gave up 8 bases; unmatched junction bases: 7. Germline assignment: CDR1 KGHSH and CDR2 LQKENI. The CDR3 is 14 residues long. The CDR3 nucleotides are TGTGCCAGCTCACGGGACAGGGGCGCCGGGGGCTACACCTTC. Translation gives CASSRDRGAGGYTF.

The chain has TRBV30 and TRBJ2-2; perhaps TRBD1 as D (5 bases). Germline values: CDR1 GTSNPN, CDR2 SVGIG (reference sequence). The length of the CDR3 is 13 residues. Trimming removed 2 bases from V and 2 bases from J, with 6 bases in between. The CDR3 here is CAWSWGNTGELFF. CDR3 bases: TGTGCCTGGAGTTGGGGCAACACCGGGGAGCTGTTTTTT.

The chain employs TRBV28 and TRBJ2-4, with D possibly called TRBD1 or TRBD2 (7 bases each). The V and J ends lost 7 bases and 6 bases respectively, with 22 bases between them. Germline CDR1 MDHEN, CDR2 SYDVKM. The CDR3 is 16 residues long. The CDR3 coding sequence is TGTGCCAGCACCGTAGGGGGCGGGGGAGGAATAAACATTCAGTACTTC. This sequence encodes CASTVGGGGGINIQYF. The full variable domain, in which reference TRBV28 and TRBJ2-4 provide the parts outside the CDR3, is DVKVTQSSRYLVKRTGEKVFLECVQDMDHENMFWYRQDPGLGLRLIYFSYDVKMKEKGDIPEGYSVSREKKERFSLILESASTNQTSMYLCASTVGGGGGINIQYFGAGTRLSVL.

The J gene is TRBJ1-2, the V gene TRBV4-1; D not resolved. The CDR3 totals 14 residues. The V gene's germline CDR1 is MGHRA and CDR2 YSYEKL. V lost 2 bases to trimming and J lost 8 bases, with 15 bases between them. The CDR3 nucleotides read TGCGCCAGCAGCCAAACCGTCCCCCTTAGGGGCTACACCTTC. It specifies CASSQTVPLRGYTF.

The gene calls are TRBV3-1 (or the pseudogene TRBV3-2) and TRBJ2-7; D is unresolved. Looked up from germline, CDR1 is LGHDT and CDR2 is YNNKEL (reference sequence). This CDR3 spans 12 amino acids. V was pared by 3 bases and J by 7 bases, with 10 bases between. The CDR3 DNA reads TGTGCCAGCAGCCATACCGGGCTTGAGCAGTACTTC. Protein product: CASSHTGLEQYF.

V usage is TRBV6-5 and J usage is TRBJ2-2; 12 bases agree with TRBD2. J lost 5 bases, V lost 6 bases, and 1 base had no gene match. The CDR3 has 14 amino acids. Germline-derived CDR1 and CDR2 are MNHEY and SVGAGI. The CDR3 here is CASSLAGGTGELFF. In nucleotides, the CDR3 is TGTGCCAGCAGCCTAGCGGGAGGGACCGGGGAGCTGTTTTTT.

This rearrangement joins TRBV6-5 to TRBJ1-1, with TRBD1 as a possible D gene (5 bases). The ends were cut back, 3 bases at V and 4 bases at J, with 15 bases in the middle. CDR1 is MNHEY and CDR2 is SVGAGI in the germline V gene. The CDR3 has 15 amino acids. For the CDR3, the DNA is TGTGCCAGCAGTTATCAGAGGGGTATGGGCACTGAAGCTTTCTTT. Encoded protein: CASSYQRGMGTEAFF.

The CDR3 is CASSFLGGLAGVDRLQKSYEQYF. The CDR3 DNA reads as TGCGCCAGCAGCTTTTTAGGAGGACTAGCGGGAGTAGATCGACTCCAAAAGTCCTACGAGCAGTACTTC. The chain joins TRBV5-1 to TRBJ2-7; TRBD2 matches at 13 bases. The CDR3 is made up of 23 amino acids. The V gene end was trimmed by 2 bases and the J gene end by 1 base; junction bases not matched to a gene: 24. Germline V gene sequence: CDR1 SGHRS, CDR2 YFSETQ. The complete variable domain, with remaining parts taken from reference TRBV5-1 and TRBJ2-7, reads KAGVTQTPRYLIKTRGQQVTLSCSPISGHRSVSWYQQTPGQGLQFLFEYFSETQRNKGNFPGRFSGRQFSNSRSEMNVSTLELGDSALYLCASSFLGGLAGVDRLQKSYEQYFGPGTRLTVT.

The J gene is TRBJ2-1, the V gene TRBV2; no reliable D call. V gave up 7 bases and J gave up 6 bases, with 10 bases separating them. Germline CDR1 and CDR2: SNHLY and FYNNEI. The CDR3 extends over 12 amino acids. The CDR3 reads CASTKDANEQFF. CDR3 nucleotides: TGTGCCAGCACCAAGGACGCCAATGAGCAGTTCTTC.

CDR3 coding DNA: TGTGCCAGCAGCGTATCCCACTCTGGAAACACCATATATTTT. It translates to CASSVSHSGNTIYF. This chain joins TRBV6-5 and TRBJ1-3, with D unclear. Between the trimmed V and J ends, which lost 6 bases and 0 bases, there was a span of 9 bases. The CDR3 runs 14 residues. From germline, CDR1 is MNHEY and CDR2 SVGAGI.

The chain is built from TRBV28 and TRBJ1-2; D possibly corresponds to TRBD1 (6 bases). V was cut by 7 bases and J by 3 bases, with 21 bases left in between. Germline CDR1 and CDR2: MDHEN and SYDVKM. The CDR3 extends over 16 amino acids. CDR3 sequence reads: CASKVQQGGGDYGYTF. The CDR3 DNA is TGTGCCAGCAAGGTCCAACAGGGAGGGGGTGACTATGGCTACACCTTC.

V gene TRBV11-2 combines with J gene TRBJ2-4, with D uncertain. This CDR3 comprises 14 residues. In germline, CDR1 is SGHAT, CDR2 FQNNGV. V gave up 1 base and J gave up 3 bases, with 7 bases separating them. CDR3 loop: CASSLGLVKNIQYF. In DNA, the CDR3 is TGTGCCAGCAGCTTAGGATTAGTCAAAAACATTCAGTACTTC.

The gene calls are TRBV24-1 and TRBJ2-2, with D tentatively TRBD1 (6 bases). The V end lost 8 bases, the J end lost 5 bases, and 11 bases lay between the germline ends. This CDR3 is built from 13 residues. From germline, CDR1 is KGHDR and CDR2 SFDVKD. CDR3 loop: CATNDRWTGELFF. The CDR3, as DNA: TGTGCCACCAATGACAGGTGGACCGGGGAGCTGTTTTTT.

The rearrangement links TRBV4-2 to TRBJ2-1; D gene uncertain. Trimming shortened V by 1 base and J by 4 bases, and 11 bases separated the two germline ends. Germline V gives CDR1 LGHNA, CDR2 YNFKEQ. This CDR3 has 15 residues. CDR3 sequence reads: CASSQATVGYNEQFF. DNA for the CDR3: TGTGCCAGCAGCCAAGCGACTGTCGGGTACAATGAGCAGTTCTTC.